The present TCR beta chain was sequenced within a study of read filtering for tumor transcriptome and immune sequencing. As for the study in general: Patients were about 18 male and 11 to 15 female, mean age 65.9 years, range about 45 to 85. General study findings and limits: This fraction held mixed bone marrow immune cells after CD138-negative sorting.

The germline gives CDR1 SGHNT, CDR2 YYREEE (reference sequence). The CDR3 consists of 15 residues. Molecular barcoded adaptors covering alpha/delta and beta/gamma chains were used on 400 to 450 ng RNA. MiXCR was run by TCRdb on the reads, yielding one entry per CDR3 protein. The data contain over 35,000 distinct CDR3 sequences, 12% of them singletons. This clonotype was counted many times. Its antigen is as yet unknown. The junction differs from germline at one of its ends, possibly a read error. The rearrangement joins TRBV5-4 to TRBJ2-7; D possibly corresponds to TRBD2 (6 bases). The source is a donor at least 40 years old with multiple myeloma. Sequencing was performed on a population of CD138-negative cells sorted from bone marrow. CDR3 coding DNA: TGTGCCAGCAGCTTGGGAGTGGGTAGGGACCTTCGGGAGCACTTC. This translates into CASSLGVGRDLREHF.